This T cell receptor beta chain was documented in a study of T cell responses to AZD1222 COVID-19 vaccine. As regards this clone: Its antigen is currently unknown.

Only in-frame clones appear in the TCRdb table, and some are missing; sequencing was by immunoSEQ multiplex PCR. The profile shows about 100,000 clones, 80% to 95% of them singletons. Study results and caveats: Baseline antibody screening turned up just a handful of seropositive AZD1222 recipients.

This material consisted of peripheral blood, taken on day 0 of AZD1222 vaccination. The clonotype was recovered from an adult in good health.

CDR3 sequence (DNA): TGTGCCAGCAGCTTAGACAGGGAGGGGTACACTGAAGCTTTCTTT. As protein: CASSLDREGYTEAFF. The V call is TRBV11-2, the J call TRBJ1-1; a weak D match, TRBD1 (5 bases). Trimming cost V 0 bases and J 3 bases, with 11 bases left between them. The CDR3 runs 15 residues. The V gene's germline CDR1 is SGHAT and CDR2 FQNNGV.